What follows are 23 T cell receptor beta chains derived from one specimen sequenced in a study of shared clonotypes between healthy human individuals. Method: immunoSEQ multiplex PCR; TCRdb's copy keeps in-frame clones and lacks some. The table includes 780,000 or so clones, over 55% detected once. The sequenced material came from memory CD4+ T cells sorted from blood. The subset is: CD45RA-negative fraction. The source of these receptors is a woman aged 25 to 45 in good health.

The rearrangement uses TRBV6-5 and TRBJ1-5; D not certain. CDR1 MNHEY and CDR2 SVGAGI come from the germline V gene. V gave up 8 bases and J gave up 0 bases, with 11 bases separating them. The CDR3 has 14 amino acids. The DNA for the CDR3 is TGTGCCAGCTCTACAAGGAATAGCAATCAGCCCCAGCATTTT. This translates into CASSTRNSNQPQHF.

This rearrangement joins TRBV27 to TRBJ1-5; possible D gene TRBD1, 5 bases. The ends were cut back, 5 bases at V and 7 bases at J, with 15 bases in the middle. This CDR3 region has 14 residues. In germline, CDR1 is MNHEY, CDR2 SMNVEV (reference sequence). The CDR3 protein is CASSPGPISQPQHF. CDR3 coding DNA: TGTGCCAGCAGTCCGGGGCCCATCAGCCAGCCCCAGCATTTT.

On this clone: The sample holds other DNA sequences that translate to the same CDR3. The rearrangement uses TRBV6-6 and TRBJ2-7; 7 nucleotides line up with TRBD1. The V gene end was trimmed by 4 bases and the J gene end by 2 bases; junction bases not matched to a gene: 5. This CDR3 has 14 amino acids. Per germline, CDR1 MNHNY and CDR2 SVGAGI (reference sequence). DNA of the CDR3: TGTGCCAGCAGTTCCGGGACAGTTACCTACGAGCAGTACTTC. It encodes CASSSGTVTYEQYF.

This chain links TRBV9 with TRBJ2-1; 7 bases align to TRBD2. From germline, CDR1 is SGDLS and CDR2 YYNGEE. V was clipped by 4 bases and J by 2 bases; unmatched bases: 6. The CDR3 has 15 residues. The CDR3 reads CASSLASGAYNEQFF. In DNA form, the CDR3 reads TGTGCCAGCAGCTTGGCTAGCGGAGCCTACAATGAGCAGTTCTTC.

For this clone: It may be a read error: a sequence one base away is much more abundant. The rearrangement joins TRBV5-1 to TRBJ2-7, with 11 positions matching TRBD1. CDR1 and CDR2 from the germline V gene are SGHRS and YFSETQ. Trimming cost V 3 bases and J 3 bases; bases outside gene matches: 2. The CDR3 covers 14 residues. The CDR3 coding sequence is TGCGCCAGCAGCTCCGGGACAGGGGGCTACGAGCAGTACTTC. It is translated as CASSSGTGGYEQYF.

The V call is TRBV2, the J call TRBJ2-5; the D call may be TRBD1 or TRBD2 (5 bases each). Germline V gene sequence: CDR1 SNHLY, CDR2 FYNNEI. The length of the CDR3 is 12 residues. With 4 bases removed from V and 11 bases from J, the gap between germline ends came to 14 bases. The chain's CDR3 is CASSVSGGEQYF. The CDR3 nucleotides are TGTGCCAGCAGTGTTTCTGGGGGAGAGCAGTACTTC.

The V and J genes are TRBV7-8 and TRBJ2-2; D may be TRBD2 (6 bases). Per the germline V gene, CDR1 is SGHVS and CDR2 is FQNEAQ. V was cut by 6 bases and J by 3 bases, with 11 bases left in between. This CDR3 has 14 amino acids. The CDR3 is CASSSGSHTGELFF. CDR3 sequence (DNA): TGTGCCAGCAGTTCCGGGAGCCACACCGGGGAGCTGTTTTTT.

This rearrangement joins TRBV18 to TRBJ2-1, with a tentative D call TRBD1 (6 bases). This CDR3 is 12 amino acids long. Germline V gene lookup returns CDR1 KGHSH and CDR2 LQKENI. The germline V and J ends were trimmed by 5 bases and 9 bases, with 11 bases remaining between them. As DNA, the CDR3 is TGTGCCAGCTCAGCAGGGGAAGTTGAGCAGTTCTTC. Protein sequence: CASSAGEVEQFF. Variable domain in full (rest from reference TRBV18 and TRBJ2-1): NAGVMQNPRHLVRRRGQEARLRCSPMKGHSHVYWYRQLPEEGLKFMVYLQKENIIDESGMPKERFSAEFPKEGPSILRIQQVVRGDSAAYFCASSAGEVEQFFGPGTRLTVL.

The chain carries TRBV14 and TRBJ1-1; D not resolved. The V end was cut by 5 bases, the J end by 4 bases, with 5 bases between. The CDR3 runs to 11 residues. Germline CDR1 reads SGHDN; CDR2 reads FVKESK. The CDR3 nucleotides are TGTGCCAGCAGCTCCTTCACTGAAGCTTTCTTT. Encoded protein: CASSSFTEAFF.

The chain uses TRBV2 and TRBJ1-1, with a tentative D call TRBD1 (6 bases). The V and J ends lost 5 bases and 4 bases respectively, with 14 bases between them. CDR1 is SNHLY and CDR2 is FYNNEI in the germline V gene. CDR3 length: 14 residues. As DNA, the CDR3 is TGTGCCAGCAGTCCCCTAGAAGGGGGCACTGAAGCTTTCTTT. Protein: CASSPLEGGTEAFF.

The chain uses TRBV7-2 and TRBJ1-2; TRBD1 agrees at 7 bases. Germline values: CDR1 SGHTA, CDR2 FQGNSA. The CDR3 is 16 residues long. Unmatched junction bases numbered 14, after V lost 6 bases and J lost 4 bases. The CDR3 coding sequence is TGTGCCAGCAGACCTTCCGGGACAGACATATTCTATGGCTACACCTTC. Residues: CASRPSGTDIFYGYTF. The complete variable domain, with remaining parts taken from reference TRBV7-2 and TRBJ1-2, reads GAGVSQSPSNKVTEKGKDVELRCDPISGHTALYWYRQSLGQGLEFLIYFQGNSAPDKSGLPSDRFSAERTGGSVSTLTIQRTQQEDSAVYLCASRPSGTDIFYGYTFGSGTRLTVV.

A remark on this clone: This may stem from a read error, because a much larger clone lies one nucleotide away. The chain links TRBV6-1 to TRBJ2-7; possible D gene TRBD1, 6 bases. Germline CDR1 reads MNHNS; CDR2 reads SASEGT. Trimming took off 8 bases at V and 3 bases at J, with 11 bases between the two ends. The CDR3 runs 12 residues. The CDR3 is CASGGQFYEQYF. Written as DNA, the CDR3 is TGTGCCAGCGGTGGACAGTTCTACGAGCAGTACTTC.

This clone was recorded only once. The chain carries TRBV2 and TRBJ2-5, with D maybe TRBD2 (6 bases). CDR1 SNHLY and CDR2 FYNNEI come from the germline V gene. The V end lost 4 bases, the J end lost 5 bases, and 23 bases lay between the germline ends. This CDR3 region has 17 residues. CDR3 DNA: TGTGCCAGCAGTGTCGGGTGGGACTCCTTCGCCCGGGAGACCCAGTACTTC. Translation gives CASSVGWDSFARETQYF.

The sample holds one count of this clone. The chain combines TRBV5-1 with TRBJ1-2; possible D gene TRBD1, 6 bases. V shed 4 bases and J shed 0 bases, with 16 bases lying between them. The V gene's germline CDR1 is SGHRS and CDR2 YFSETQ. CDR3 length equals 16 residues. DNA for the CDR3: TGCGCCAGCAGCGGCGTACAGGGAAAAGCTAACTATGGCTACACCTTC. Protein sequence: CASSGVQGKANYGYTF.

This chain connects TRBV6-1 to TRBJ2-7; TRBD2 matches 13 bases. The V and J ends lost 5 bases and 9 bases, in that order; junction bases with no gene match: 10. Germline V gene lookup returns CDR1 MNHNS and CDR2 SASEGT. CDR3 size: 15 residues. The DNA for the CDR3 is TGTGCCAGCAGTCCTGATACTACTAGCGGGAGGGTGCAGTACTTC. Protein sequence: CASSPDTTSGRVQYF.

The V and J genes are TRBV4-2 and TRBJ2-3; 10 bases fit TRBD2. Losses at the gene ends were 2 bases for V and 9 bases for J; bases not matched to a gene: 14. In germline, CDR1 is LGHNA, CDR2 YNFKEQ. The CDR3 has 17 residues. CDR3 sequence: CASSQILAGGREDTQYF. As DNA, the CDR3 is TGTGCCAGCAGCCAAATTTTAGCGGGAGGCCGTGAAGACACGCAGTATTTT.

The gene calls are TRBV27 and TRBJ2-7; possible D gene TRBD1, 6 bases. The CDR3 is made up of 15 amino acids. CDR1 is MNHEY and CDR2 is SMNVEV in the germline V gene (reference sequence). Trimming removed 3 bases at V and 7 bases at J, with 19 bases between. The CDR3: CASSFIGTKREEQYF. Here the CDR3 DNA reads TGTGCCAGCAGTTTTATCGGGACAAAGAGAGAGGAGCAGTACTTC.

V and J are TRBV30 and TRBJ1-2; 10 positions match TRBD1. Germline V gives CDR1 GTSNPN, CDR2 SVGIG (reference sequence). CDR3 length equals 12 residues. J gave up 10 bases and V 5 bases, and 7 bases lay outside the gene matches. In DNA, the CDR3 is TGTGCCTGGTCCCCGGGACAGGGGTTCTACACCTTC. This gives the protein CAWSPGQGFYTF.

The CDR3 nucleotides read TGTGCCAGCAGCTTAGTCACGGATACCGGGGAGCTGTTTTTT. It translates to CASSLVTDTGELFF. The V gene is TRBV11-2, the J gene TRBJ2-2; unclear D gene. Germline CDR1 reads SGHAT; CDR2 reads FQNNGV. The ends were cut back, 1 base at V and 5 bases at J, with 8 bases in the middle. CDR3 length equals 14 residues. Variable domain in full (rest from reference TRBV11-2 and TRBJ2-2): EAGVAQSPRYKIIEKRQSVAFWCNPISGHATLYWYQQILGQGPKLLIQFQNNGVVDDSQLPKDRFSAERLKGVDSTLKIQPAKLEDSAVYLCASSLVTDTGELFFGEGSRLTVL.

This clone was counted once. The V and J genes are TRBV15 and TRBJ2-7, with D possibly matching TRBD1 (6 bases). In germline, CDR1 is LNHNV, CDR2 YYDKDF (reference sequence). The CDR3 spans 13 residues. V lost 1 base and J lost 6, with 10 bases in between. The CDR3 sequence is CATSRAQQGEQYF. In DNA, the CDR3 is TGTGCCACCAGCAGAGCCCAACAGGGCGAGCAGTACTTC. Looking up the rest from reference TRBV15 and TRBJ2-7 gives the full variable domain: DAMVIQNPRYQVTQFGKPVTLSCSQTLNHNVMYWYQQKSSQAPKLLFHYYDKDFNNEADTPDNFQSRRPNTSFCFLDIRSPGLGDTAMYLCATSRAQQGEQYFGPGTRLTVT.

This clone was counted a few times. The CDR3 loop is CATTGLAEGQETQYF. CDR3 in DNA: TGTGCCACCACGGGACTAGCGGAGGGACAAGAGACCCAGTACTTC. V is TRBV19 and J is TRBJ2-5, with 11 bases identical to TRBD2. The V gene end was trimmed by 10 bases and the J gene end by 2 bases; junction bases not matched to a gene: 9. The CDR3 sequence is 15 residues long. CDR1 LNHDA and CDR2 SQIVND come from the germline V gene (reference sequence). The variable domain in full, with the rest retrieved from reference TRBV19 and TRBJ2-5, is DGGITQSPKYLFRKEGQNVTLSCEQNLNHDAMYWYRQDPGQGLRLIYYSQIVNDFQKGDIAEGYSVSREKKESFPLTVTSAQKNPTAFYLCATTGLAEGQETQYFGPGTRLLVL.

The chain links TRBV2 to TRBJ2-3; 7 nucleotides match TRBD1. Germline values: CDR1 SNHLY, CDR2 FYNNEI. J was trimmed by 1 base and V by 8 bases; bases with no gene match: 18. CDR3 length: 18 residues. CDR3 region: CASVTGRTFGGRTDTQYF. CDR3 nucleotides: TGTGCCAGCGTGACAGGGAGAACGTTCGGCGGGCGCACAGATACGCAGTATTTT.

This chain uses TRBV4-2 with TRBJ2-1; D is unresolved. This CDR3 region has 16 residues. V shed 3 bases and J shed 7 bases, with 19 bases lying between them. Germline CDR1 and CDR2: LGHNA and YNFKEQ. CDR3 in DNA: TGTGCCAGCAGCCACCTCGGGTTAGGTATTGGGAATGAGCAGTTCTTC. Its protein is CASSHLGLGIGNEQFF.